This is a list of T cell receptor beta chains from one sample in a study of STAT5B mutations in CD4+ large granular lymphocyte leukemia. The repertoire was sequenced with immunoSEQ multiplex PCR; TCRdb's copy has only in-frame clones and lacks some. This sample has nearly 30,000 clones, with approximately 80% found just once. What was sequenced was CD4+ T cells from blood buffy coats. The receptors come from a human donor in good health. The CDR3 runs from the conserved cysteine through the conserved F or W. The D gene is left open where the match is weak. Clone sizes are given selectively: once, few, many, or a class where the clone is expanded.

.	TRBV7-8	.	TRBJ1-1	CASSLFGETEAFF	TGTGCCAGCAGCTTATTCGGGGAAACTGAAGCTTTCTTT
.	TRBV4-1	.	TRBJ2-7	CASSPQGPSDYEQYF	TGCGCCAGCAGCCCCCAGGGCCCCTCCGACTACGAGCAGTACTTC
TRBD1	TRBV4-3	.	TRBJ2-2	CASSRRTGNYAGGELFF	TGCGCCAGCAGCCGTAGGACAGGGAACTATGCTGGCGGGGAGCTGTTTTTT
.	TRBV13	.	TRBJ2-3	CASSSTDTQYF	TGTGCCAGCAGCTCCACAGATACGCAGTATTTT
TRBD1	TRBV15	.	TRBJ1-2	CATSRDRGLYGYTF	TGTGCCACCAGCAGAGACAGGGGGCTTTATGGCTACACCTTC
.	TRBV7-6	.	TRBJ1-2	CASSPTSGPSGDGYTF	TGTGCCAGCAGCCCTACCTCGGGCCCCTCAGGGGATGGCTACACCTTC
.	TRBV6-6	.	TRBJ2-7	CASNRQNSYEQYF	TGTGCCAGCAACAGACAGAACTCCTACGAGCAGTACTTC
.	TRBV6-1	.	TRBJ2-4	CASSEAGQGRNIQYF	TGTGCCAGCAGTGAGGCTGGGCAGGGGAGGAACATTCAGTACTTC
TRBD1	TRBV6-5	.	TRBJ1-2	CASIGTGFGYTF	TGTGCCAGCATTGGGACAGGGTTTGGCTACACCTTC
TRBD1	TRBV5-6	.	TRBJ2-7	CASSLRGTGGSKGSYEQYF	TGTGCCAGCAGCTTGAGGGGGACAGGGGGCTCCAAGGGCTCCTACGAGCAGTACTTC
.	TRBV23-1	.	TRBJ1-1	CASSQSRQQGFLGAFF	TGCGCCAGCAGTCAAAGCCGACAACAGGGTTTCCTCGGAGCTTTCTTT
.	TRBV5-1	.	TRBJ1-2	CASSLEGPGMNTF	TGCGCCAGCAGCTTGGAAGGACCGGGCATGAACACCTTC
.	TRBV10-3	few	TRBJ1-6	CAISERGVNSPLHF	TGTGCCATCAGTGAGAGGGGAGTCAATTCACCCCTCCACTTT
.	TRBV2	.	TRBJ1-2	CASSEASGSNYGYTF	TGTGCCAGCAGTGAAGCGTCAGGCTCTAACTATGGCTACACCTTC
.	TRBV5-4	.	TRBJ1-2	CASSSAKDPGYYGYTF	TGTGCCAGCAGCTCCGCAAAAGACCCGGGATACTATGGCTACACCTTC
TRBD1	TRBV18	.	TRBJ1-5	CASSYDREGEQPQHF	TGTGCCAGCTCATACGACAGGGAGGGAGAACAGCCCCAGCATTTT
.	TRBV11-2	.	TRBJ2-7	CASRSGSYEQYF	TGTGCCAGCAGGTCGGGCTCCTACGAGCAGTACTTC
TRBD1	TRBV4-1	.	TRBJ1-5	CASSQVGVGQGSNQPQHF	TGCGCCAGCAGCCAAGTAGGGGTGGGACAGGGAAGCAATCAGCCCCAGCATTTT
TRBD2	TRBV5-1	.	TRBJ2-1	CASSLAVTSGGSNEQFF	TGCGCCAGCAGCTTGGCGGTCACTAGCGGGGGTAGCAATGAGCAGTTCTTC
.	TRBV5-5	.	TRBJ1-5	CASSLSGDSNQPQHF	TGTGCCAGCAGCTTGTCAGGGGATAGCAATCAGCCCCAGCATTTT
.	TRBV18	once	TRBJ1-1	CASSPQGEAFF	TGTGCCAGCTCACCCCAGGGTGAAGCTTTCTTT
TRBD1	TRBV11-2	.	TRBJ1-1	CASSLDLNRGEAFF	TGTGCCAGCAGCTTAGATCTAAACAGGGGTGAAGCTTTCTTT
.	TRBV20-1	.	TRBJ2-5	CSVGRDETQYF	TGCAGTGTGGGGCGTGACGAGACCCAGTACTTC
TRBD2	TRBV18	.	TRBJ2-3	CASSPVGGGPPDTQYF	TGTGCCAGCTCACCAGTGGGCGGGGGGCCCCCGGATACGCAGTATTTT
.	TRBV10-2	.	TRBJ1-6	CASFGNSYNSPLHF	TGCGCCAGCTTTGGGAACTCCTATAATTCACCCCTCCACTTT
.	TRBV14	.	TRBJ1-2	CASSQGINYGYTF	TGTGCCAGCAGCCAGGGCATCAACTATGGCTACACCTTC
TRBD1	TRBV7-2	once	TRBJ2-1	CASTRDSPYNEQFF	TGTGCCAGCACCCGGGACAGCCCCTACAATGAGCAGTTCTTC
TRBD1	TRBV11-2	.	TRBJ2-2	CASSFQGAQNTGELFF	TGTGCCAGCAGTTTTCAGGGGGCCCAGAACACCGGGGAGCTGTTTTTT